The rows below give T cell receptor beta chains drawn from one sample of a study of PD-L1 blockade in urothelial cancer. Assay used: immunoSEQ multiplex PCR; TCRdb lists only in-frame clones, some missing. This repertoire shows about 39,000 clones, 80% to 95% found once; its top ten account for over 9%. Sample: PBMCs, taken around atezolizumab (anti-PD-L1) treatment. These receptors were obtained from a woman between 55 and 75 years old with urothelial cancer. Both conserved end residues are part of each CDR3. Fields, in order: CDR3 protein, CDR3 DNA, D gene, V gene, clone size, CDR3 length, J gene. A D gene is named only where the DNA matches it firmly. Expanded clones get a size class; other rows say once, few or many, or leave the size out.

CATRGRLNGYTF TGTGCCACCCGAGGGAGGCTGAATGGCTACACCTTC NA TRBV19 NA 12 TRBJ1-2
CTSSPLPSGRLQYF TGCACCAGCAGCCCCCTACCTAGCGGCAGACTCCAGTACTTC NA TRBV1 NA 14 TRBJ2-7
CASSEPQGDATNEKLFF TGTGCCAGCAGTGAACCACAGGGAGACGCAACTAATGAAAAACTGTTTTTT NA TRBV6-1 NA 17 TRBJ1-4
CASSLPLPSGYEQYF TGTGCCAGCAGCTTACCCCTCCCTAGCGGCTACGAGCAGTACTTC TRBD2 TRBV7-2 NA 15 TRBJ2-7
CASSRLAGTFIDTQYF TGTGCCAGCAGTCGACTAGCGGGGACATTCATAGATACGCAGTATTTT TRBD2 TRBV6-4 NA 16 TRBJ2-3
CASSVTAYGYTF TGTGCCAGCTCGGTGACAGCTTATGGCTACACCTTC NA TRBV6-1 once 12 TRBJ1-2
CASRAGVGYTF TGTGCCAGCCGGGCAGGGGTGGGCTACACCTTC NA TRBV28 NA 11 TRBJ1-2
CASSLDREGEKLFF TGCGCCAGCAGCTTGGACAGGGAAGGGGAAAAACTGTTTTTT NA TRBV5-1 NA 14 TRBJ1-4
CATSRVASYGYTF TGTGCCACTTCGCGGGTGGCCTCCTATGGCTACACCTTC NA TRBV2 few 13 TRBJ1-2
CASRNRDRYNEQFF TGTGCCAGTAGGAACCGGGACAGGTACAATGAGCAGTTCTTC TRBD1 TRBV19 NA 14 TRBJ2-1
CASSLILAGDTGELFF TGTGCCAGCAGCTTAATCCTAGCGGGAGACACCGGGGAGCTGTTTTTT TRBD2 TRBV7-9 NA 16 TRBJ2-2
CASSLKLLAGESNEQFF TGTGCCAGCAGCCTAAAGCTTCTAGCGGGAGAAAGCAATGAGCAGTTCTTC TRBD2 TRBV5-4 NA 17 TRBJ2-1
CASSTTPTSGISYEQYF TGTGCCAGCAGCACCACCCCTACTAGCGGGATTTCCTACGAGCAGTACTTC NA TRBV21-1 NA 17 TRBJ2-7
CASRTTGTPEAFF TGTGCCAGCAGAACCACAGGGACCCCTGAAGCTTTCTTT NA TRBV28 NA 13 TRBJ1-1
CASRAPGTGAVIQYF TGCGCCAGCAGAGCCCCCGGGACAGGGGCGGTCATTCAGTACTTC TRBD1 TRBV10-1 NA 15 TRBJ2-4
CASNVPGQEKLFF TGTGCCAGCAACGTCCCGGGACAAGAAAAACTGTTTTTT NA TRBV6-6 NA 13 TRBJ1-4
CASRGLTGPNYGYTF TGTGCCAGCAGGGGCTTGACAGGGCCTAACTATGGCTACACCTTC TRBD1 TRBV28 NA 15 TRBJ1-2
CASSLVGRELPGANVLTF TGTGCCAGCAGTTTGGTTGGGAGGGAGTTGCCTGGGGCCAACGTCCTGACTTTC TRBD2 TRBV28 NA 18 TRBJ2-6
CASSLTGLGTGELFF TGTGCCAGCAGTTTAACGGGACTGGGTACCGGGGAGCTGTTTTTT NA TRBV27 NA 15 TRBJ2-2
CATSRGSTATYEQYF TGTGCCACCAGCAGAGGGTCGACAGCTACCTACGAGCAGTACTTC NA TRBV15 NA 15 TRBJ2-7
CTSPSARELYAQETQYF TGCACCAGCCCGTCGGCTAGGGAGCTGTACGCCCAAGAGACCCAGTACTTC NA TRBV1 NA 17 TRBJ2-5
CASSLKAGSNYNEQFF TGTGCCAGCAGCTTAAAAGCGGGATCTAACTACAATGAGCAGTTCTTC TRBD2 TRBV5-4 NA 16 TRBJ2-1
CSATGTSGGESSGELFF TGCAGCGCCACCGGGACTAGCGGAGGAGAGAGCTCCGGGGAGCTGTTTTTT TRBD2 TRBV29-1 NA 17 TRBJ2-2
CASSPSFGSISYNEQFF TGTGCCAGCAGCCCCAGTTTTGGGAGCATCTCCTACAATGAGCAGTTCTTC NA TRBV5-6 NA 17 TRBJ2-1
CASSRQGEQYF TGTGCCAGCAGCCGTCAGGGCGAGCAGTACTTC NA TRBV27 few 11 TRBJ2-7
CASSRGRDTEAFF TGCGCCAGCAGCCGGGGGAGGGACACTGAAGCTTTCTTT NA TRBV5-1 NA 13 TRBJ1-1
CASSLQGQNTEAFF TGTGCCAGCAGCTTACAAGGACAGAACACTGAAGCTTTCTTT NA TRBV7-3 once 14 TRBJ1-1
CASSPKIAGGTDTQYF TGTGCCAGCTCACCAAAGATAGCGGGAGGCACAGATACGCAGTATTTT TRBD2 TRBV18 NA 16 TRBJ2-3
CASSQWDRGPGEQYF TGCGCCAGCAGCCAGTGGGACAGGGGGCCCGGCGAGCAGTACTTC TRBD1 TRBV4-1 NA 15 TRBJ2-7
CASSQVSESSYEQYF TGCGCCAGCAGCCAAGTATCCGAGAGCTCCTACGAGCAGTACTTC NA TRBV4-1 NA 15 TRBJ2-7
CASSVSTRGQGYGYTF TGTGCCAGCAGCGTTAGTACGAGGGGGCAGGGCTATGGCTACACCTTC TRBD1 TRBV9 once 16 TRBJ1-2
CASTRRETDYGYTF TGTGCCAGCACCCGCCGAGAGACAGACTATGGCTACACCTTC NA TRBV2 NA 14 TRBJ1-2
CASSKRQGSTDTQYF TGTGCCAGCAGCAAGAGACAGGGGAGTACAGATACGCAGTATTTT TRBD1 TRBV5-4 NA 15 TRBJ2-3
CASSPGTGRKTQYF TGTGCCAGCAGTCCCGGTACAGGGCGAAAGACCCAGTACTTC NA TRBV6-5 NA 14 TRBJ2-5
CASSDLGRSTEAFF TGTGCCAGCAGCGACCTGGGGAGGTCCACTGAAGCTTTCTTT NA TRBV5-6 NA 14 TRBJ1-1
CASRSRQGADEKLFF TGTGCCAGCAGATCCCGACAGGGGGCAGATGAAAAACTGTTTTTT TRBD1 TRBV6-6 NA 15 TRBJ1-4
CASSLVQGSSNEKLFF TGCGCCAGCAGCTTGGTGCAGGGTTCAAGTAATGAAAAACTGTTTTTT NA TRBV5-1 NA 16 TRBJ1-4
CASSLLAGILVGKNIQYF TGTGCCAGCAGCTTACTAGCGGGAATATTAGTGGGTAAAAACATTCAGTACTTC TRBD2 TRBV7-8 NA 18 TRBJ2-4
CSVARPDMNTEAFF TGCAGCGTTGCCAGGCCTGACATGAACACTGAAGCTTTCTTT NA TRBV29-1 NA 14 TRBJ1-1
CASSPRTSGVAYNEQFF TGTGCCAGCAGCCCACGGACTAGTGGTGTAGCCTACAATGAGCAGTTCTTC TRBD2 TRBV9 NA 17 TRBJ2-1
CASSSDRGAKNIQYF TGTGCCAGCAGTTCGGACAGGGGGGCCAAAAACATTCAGTACTTC TRBD1 TRBV11-2 NA 15 TRBJ2-4
CASSPDTYNEQFF TGTGCCAGCAGCCCCGACACCTACAATGAGCAGTTCTTC NA TRBV7-6 NA 13 TRBJ2-1
CASSFDRGYTEAFF TGTGCCAGCAGCTTCGACAGGGGTTACACTGAAGCTTTCTTT TRBD1 TRBV5-4 NA 14 TRBJ1-1
CASSFGYDRGYQPQHF TGTGCCAGCAGCTTCGGGTATGACCGGGGATATCAGCCCCAGCATTTT NA TRBV7-2 few 16 TRBJ1-5
CSASLQETQYF TGCAGTGCTAGCTTACAAGAGACCCAGTACTTC NA TRBV20-1 NA 11 TRBJ2-5
CASQTGVRELFF TGTGCCAGTCAGACAGGGGTACGGGAGCTGTTTTTT TRBD1 TRBV19 NA 12 TRBJ2-2
CASSITEGAREQYF TGTGCCAGTAGTATCACTGAGGGGGCACGGGAGCAGTACTTC TRBD1 TRBV19 NA 14 TRBJ2-7
CASSESYSNQPQHF TGTGCCAGCAGTGAGAGTTATAGCAATCAGCCCCAGCATTTT NA TRBV25-1 NA 14 TRBJ1-5
CASSASQGGWNQPQHF TGTGCCAGCAGTGCTTCGCAGGGAGGTTGGAATCAGCCCCAGCATTTT NA TRBV6-1 NA 16 TRBJ1-5
CASSLTGQGYEQYF TGTGCCAGCTCTCTTACGGGACAGGGTTACGAGCAGTACTTC TRBD1 TRBV18 NA 14 TRBJ2-7
CASQSGGESHEQYF TGTGCCAGCCAGAGCGGGGGAGAGAGCCACGAGCAGTACTTC TRBD2 TRBV2 NA 14 TRBJ2-7
CASSLGLKSYEQYF TGCGCCAGCAGCTTGGGACTAAAGTCCTACGAGCAGTACTTC NA TRBV5-1 NA 14 TRBJ2-7
CASSLLRSGSADTQYF TGTGCCAGCAGCCTTCTCCGAAGCGGGAGCGCAGATACGCAGTATTTT TRBD2 TRBV14 NA 16 TRBJ2-3
CASSPPVRTEAFF TGTGCCAGCTCACCACCTGTCCGGACTGAAGCTTTCTTT NA TRBV18 NA 13 TRBJ1-1
CASSSAILTGVTEAFF TGTGCCAGCAGCTCCGCGATTCTTACAGGGGTCACTGAAGCTTTCTTT TRBD1 TRBV7-2 NA 16 TRBJ1-1
CASSLDSTTEAFF TGTGCCAGCAGTTTAGACAGTACAACTGAAGCTTTCTTT NA TRBV28 once 13 TRBJ1-1
CASSISREAYNEQFF TGTGCCAGCAGCATAAGCCGGGAAGCTTACAATGAGCAGTTCTTC NA TRBV7-6 NA 15 TRBJ2-1
CASSLTGNTEAFF TGTGCCAGCAGCTTGACAGGGAACACTGAAGCTTTCTTT NA TRBV11-3 NA 13 TRBJ1-1
CASSQTSGGDTQYF TGTGCCAGCAGCCAAACTAGCGGAGGGGATACGCAGTATTTT TRBD2 TRBV7-9 NA 14 TRBJ2-3